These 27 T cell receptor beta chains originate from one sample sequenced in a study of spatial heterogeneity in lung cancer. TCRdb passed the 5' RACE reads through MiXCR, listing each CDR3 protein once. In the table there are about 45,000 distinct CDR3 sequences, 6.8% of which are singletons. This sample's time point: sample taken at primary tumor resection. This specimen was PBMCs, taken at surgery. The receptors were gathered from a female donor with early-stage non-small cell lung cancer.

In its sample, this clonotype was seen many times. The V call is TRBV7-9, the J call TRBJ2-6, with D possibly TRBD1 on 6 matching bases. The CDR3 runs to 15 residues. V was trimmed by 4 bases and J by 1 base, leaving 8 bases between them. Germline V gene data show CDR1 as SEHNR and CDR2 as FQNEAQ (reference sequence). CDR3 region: CASSWTASGANVLTF. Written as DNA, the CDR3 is TGTGCCAGCAGCTGGACAGCGTCTGGGGCCAACGTCCTGACTTTC.

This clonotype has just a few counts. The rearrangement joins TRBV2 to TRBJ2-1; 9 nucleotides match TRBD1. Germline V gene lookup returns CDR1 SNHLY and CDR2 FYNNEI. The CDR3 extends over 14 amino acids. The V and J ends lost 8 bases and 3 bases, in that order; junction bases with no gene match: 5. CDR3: CASGRGQGYNEQFF. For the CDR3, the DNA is TGTGCCAGCGGTAGGGGACAGGGCTACAATGAGCAGTTCTTC.

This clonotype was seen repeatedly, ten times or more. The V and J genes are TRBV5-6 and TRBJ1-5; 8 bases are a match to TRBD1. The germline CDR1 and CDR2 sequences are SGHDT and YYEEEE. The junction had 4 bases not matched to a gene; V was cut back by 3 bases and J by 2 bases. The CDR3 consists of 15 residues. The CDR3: CASSYRGSGNQPQHF. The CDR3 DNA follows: TGTGCCAGCAGCTACAGGGGGAGTGGCAATCAGCCCCAGCATTTT.

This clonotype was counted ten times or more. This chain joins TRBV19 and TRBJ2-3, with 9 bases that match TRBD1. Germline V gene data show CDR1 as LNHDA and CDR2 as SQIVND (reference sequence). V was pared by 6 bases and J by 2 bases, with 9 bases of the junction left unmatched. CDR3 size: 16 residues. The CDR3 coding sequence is TGTGCCAGTAGGGACAGGGGTTCGCCAGACACAGATACGCAGTATTTT. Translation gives CASRDRGSPDTDTQYF.

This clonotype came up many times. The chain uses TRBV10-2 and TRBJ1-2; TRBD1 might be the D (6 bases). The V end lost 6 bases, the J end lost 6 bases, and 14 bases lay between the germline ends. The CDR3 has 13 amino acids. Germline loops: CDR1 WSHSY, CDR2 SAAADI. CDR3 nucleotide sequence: TGCGCCAGCAGGCAGGGTGGGGACAATGGCTACACCTTC. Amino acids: CASRQGGDNGYTF.

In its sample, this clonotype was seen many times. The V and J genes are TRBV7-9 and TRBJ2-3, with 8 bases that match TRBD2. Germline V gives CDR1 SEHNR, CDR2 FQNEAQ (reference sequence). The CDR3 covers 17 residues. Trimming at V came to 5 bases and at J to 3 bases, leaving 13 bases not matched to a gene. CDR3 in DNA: TGTGCCAGCAGCCTTGGAAGCGGGGGCCTCTCAACAGATACGCAGTATTTT. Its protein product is CASSLGSGGLSTDTQYF.

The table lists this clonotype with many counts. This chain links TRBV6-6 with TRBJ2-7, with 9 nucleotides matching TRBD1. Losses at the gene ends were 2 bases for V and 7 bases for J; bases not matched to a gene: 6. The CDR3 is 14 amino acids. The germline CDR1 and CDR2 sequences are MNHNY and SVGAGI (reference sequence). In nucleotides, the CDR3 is TGTGCCAGCAGTTACGAACAGGGGGCTTATGAGCAGTACTTC. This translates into CASSYEQGAYEQYF.

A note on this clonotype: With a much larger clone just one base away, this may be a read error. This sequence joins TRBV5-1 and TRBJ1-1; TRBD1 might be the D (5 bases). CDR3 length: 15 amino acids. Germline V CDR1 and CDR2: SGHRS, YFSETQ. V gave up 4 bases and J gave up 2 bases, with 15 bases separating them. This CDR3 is CASSLPGTSNTEAFF. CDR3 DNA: TGCGCCAGCAGCCTGCCCGGGACCTCAAACACTGAAGCTTTCTTT.

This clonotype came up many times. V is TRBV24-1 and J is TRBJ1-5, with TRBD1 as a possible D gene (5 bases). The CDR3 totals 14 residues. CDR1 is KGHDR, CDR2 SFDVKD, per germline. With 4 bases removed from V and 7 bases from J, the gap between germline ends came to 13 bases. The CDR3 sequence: CATSEGTSGQPQHF. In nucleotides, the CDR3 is TGTGCCACCAGTGAGGGGACCTCGGGGCAGCCCCAGCATTTT.

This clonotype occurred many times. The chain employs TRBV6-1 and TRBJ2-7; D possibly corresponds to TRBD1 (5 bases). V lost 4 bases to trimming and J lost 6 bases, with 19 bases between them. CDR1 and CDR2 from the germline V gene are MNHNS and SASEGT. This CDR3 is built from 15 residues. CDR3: CASSGRTRVGAEQYF. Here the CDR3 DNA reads TGTGCCAGCAGTGGACGTACAAGGGTAGGGGCCGAGCAGTACTTC.

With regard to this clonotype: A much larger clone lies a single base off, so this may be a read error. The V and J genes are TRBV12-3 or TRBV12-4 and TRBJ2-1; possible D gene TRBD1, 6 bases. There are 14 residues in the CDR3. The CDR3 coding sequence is TGTGCCAGCATCCTCGGGACAATGAACAATGAGCGGTTCTTC. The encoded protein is CASILGTMNNERFF.

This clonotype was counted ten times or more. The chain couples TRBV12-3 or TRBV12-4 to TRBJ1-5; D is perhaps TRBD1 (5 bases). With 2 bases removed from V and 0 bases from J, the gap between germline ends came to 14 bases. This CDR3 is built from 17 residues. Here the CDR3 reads CASSLRLWGDSNQPQHF. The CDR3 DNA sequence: TGTGCCAGCAGTTTAAGGCTATGGGGGGATAGCAATCAGCCCCAGCATTTT.

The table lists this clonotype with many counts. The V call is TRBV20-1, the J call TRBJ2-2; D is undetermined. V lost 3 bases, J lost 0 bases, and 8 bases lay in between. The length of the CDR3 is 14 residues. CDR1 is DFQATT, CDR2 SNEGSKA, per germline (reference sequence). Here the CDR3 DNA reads TGCAGTGCTAGGGAGAGCACGAACACCGGGGAGCTGTTTTTT. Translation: CSARESTNTGELFF.

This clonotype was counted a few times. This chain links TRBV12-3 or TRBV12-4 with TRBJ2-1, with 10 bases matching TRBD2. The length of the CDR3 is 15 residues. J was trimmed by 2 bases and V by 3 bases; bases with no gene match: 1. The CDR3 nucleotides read TGTGCCAGCAGTTTTACTAGCGGGACCTACAATGAGCAGTTCTTC. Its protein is CASSFTSGTYNEQFF.

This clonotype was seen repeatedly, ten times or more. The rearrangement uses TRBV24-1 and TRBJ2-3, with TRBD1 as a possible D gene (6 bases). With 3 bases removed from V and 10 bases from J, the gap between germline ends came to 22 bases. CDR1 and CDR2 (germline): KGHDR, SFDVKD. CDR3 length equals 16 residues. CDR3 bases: TGTGCCACCAGTGATGCCGGGACATCGCATCAGGTTGCGCAGTATTTT. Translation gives CATSDAGTSHQVAQYF.

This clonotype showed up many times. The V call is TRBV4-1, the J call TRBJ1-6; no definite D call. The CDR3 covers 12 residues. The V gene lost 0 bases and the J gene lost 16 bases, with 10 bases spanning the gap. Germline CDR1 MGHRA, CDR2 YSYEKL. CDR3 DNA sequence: TGCGCCAGCAGCCAAGATGGCAGCTCTCTCCACTTT. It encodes CASSQDGSSLHF.

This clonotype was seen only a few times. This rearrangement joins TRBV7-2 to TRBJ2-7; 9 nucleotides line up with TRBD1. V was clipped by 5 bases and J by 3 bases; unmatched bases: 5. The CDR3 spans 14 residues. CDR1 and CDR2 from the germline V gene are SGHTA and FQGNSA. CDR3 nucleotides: TGTGCCAGCAGCACCTGGGACAGGGTCTACGAGCAGTACTTC. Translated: CASSTWDRVYEQYF.

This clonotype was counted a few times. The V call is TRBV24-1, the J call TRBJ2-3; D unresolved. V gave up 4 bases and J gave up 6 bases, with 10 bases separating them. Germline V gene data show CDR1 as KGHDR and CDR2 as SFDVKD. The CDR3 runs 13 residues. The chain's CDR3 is CATSDVTEDTQYF. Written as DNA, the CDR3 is TGTGCCACCAGTGACGTCACAGAGGATACGCAGTATTTT.

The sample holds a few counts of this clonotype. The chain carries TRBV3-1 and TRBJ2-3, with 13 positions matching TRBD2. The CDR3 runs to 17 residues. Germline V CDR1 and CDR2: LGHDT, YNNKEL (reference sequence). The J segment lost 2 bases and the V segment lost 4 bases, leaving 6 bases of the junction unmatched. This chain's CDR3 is CASSLSGTSGVTDTQYF. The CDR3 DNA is TGTGCCAGCAGCCTGTCCGGGACTAGCGGGGTCACAGATACGCAGTATTTT.

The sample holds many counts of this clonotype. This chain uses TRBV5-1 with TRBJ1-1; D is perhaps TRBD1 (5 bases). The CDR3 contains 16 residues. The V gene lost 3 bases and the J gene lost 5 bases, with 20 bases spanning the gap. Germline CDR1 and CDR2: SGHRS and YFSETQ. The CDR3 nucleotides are TGCGCCAGCAGCTCCCGTGCCGGGGCCGGAGGGACTGAAGCTTTCTTT. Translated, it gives CASSSRAGAGGTEAFF. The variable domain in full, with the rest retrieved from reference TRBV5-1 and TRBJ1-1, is KAGVTQTPRYLIKTRGQQVTLSCSPISGHRSVSWYQQTPGQGLQFLFEYFSETQRNKGNFPGRFSGRQFSNSRSEMNVSTLELGDSALYLCASSSRAGAGGTEAFFGQGTRLTVV.

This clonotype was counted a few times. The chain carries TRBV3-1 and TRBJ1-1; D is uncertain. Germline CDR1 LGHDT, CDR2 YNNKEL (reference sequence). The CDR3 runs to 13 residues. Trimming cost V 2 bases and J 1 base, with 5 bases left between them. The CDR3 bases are TGTGCCAGCAGCCAAACAAGGAACACTGAAGCTTTCTTT. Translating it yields CASSQTRNTEAFF.

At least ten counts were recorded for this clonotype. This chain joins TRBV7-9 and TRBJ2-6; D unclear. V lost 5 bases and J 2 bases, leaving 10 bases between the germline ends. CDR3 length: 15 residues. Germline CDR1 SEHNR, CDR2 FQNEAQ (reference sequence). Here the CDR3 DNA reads TGTGCCAGCAGCCCAGGAGAGACTGGGGCCAACGTCCTGACTTTC. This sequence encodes CASSPGETGANVLTF.

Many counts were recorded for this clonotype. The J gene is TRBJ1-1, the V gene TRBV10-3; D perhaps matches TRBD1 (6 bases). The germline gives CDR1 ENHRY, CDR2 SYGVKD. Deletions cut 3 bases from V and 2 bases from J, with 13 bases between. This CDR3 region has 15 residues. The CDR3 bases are TGTGCCATCAGTGACCCCGGGACAACAAACACTGAAGCTTTCTTT. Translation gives CAISDPGTTNTEAFF.

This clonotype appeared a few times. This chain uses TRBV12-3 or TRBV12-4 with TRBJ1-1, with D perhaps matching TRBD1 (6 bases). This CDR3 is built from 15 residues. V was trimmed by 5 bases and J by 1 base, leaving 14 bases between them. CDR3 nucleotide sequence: TGTGCCAGCAGTCTTATACAGGGTAAGAACACTGAAGCTTTCTTT. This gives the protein CASSLIQGKNTEAFF.

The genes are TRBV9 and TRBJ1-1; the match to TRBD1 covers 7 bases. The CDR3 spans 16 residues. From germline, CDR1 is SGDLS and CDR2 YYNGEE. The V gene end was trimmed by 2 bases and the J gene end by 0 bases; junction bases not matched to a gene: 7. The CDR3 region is CASSVGQGEMNTEAFF. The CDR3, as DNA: TGTGCCAGCAGCGTGGGTCAGGGGGAGATGAACACTGAAGCTTTCTTT.

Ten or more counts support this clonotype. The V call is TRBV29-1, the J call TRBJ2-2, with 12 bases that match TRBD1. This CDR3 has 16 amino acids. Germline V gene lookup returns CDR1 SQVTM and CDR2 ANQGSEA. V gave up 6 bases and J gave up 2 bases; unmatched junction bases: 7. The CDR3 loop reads CSVPEGQGANTGELFF. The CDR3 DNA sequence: TGCAGCGTCCCTGAGGGACAGGGGGCCAACACCGGGGAGCTGTTTTTT.

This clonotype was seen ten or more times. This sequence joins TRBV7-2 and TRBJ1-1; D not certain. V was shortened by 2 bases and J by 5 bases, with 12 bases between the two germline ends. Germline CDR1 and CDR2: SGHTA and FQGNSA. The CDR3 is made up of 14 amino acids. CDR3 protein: CASSLSFPRTEAFF. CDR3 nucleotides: TGTGCCAGCAGCTTATCCTTCCCACGGACTGAAGCTTTCTTT.